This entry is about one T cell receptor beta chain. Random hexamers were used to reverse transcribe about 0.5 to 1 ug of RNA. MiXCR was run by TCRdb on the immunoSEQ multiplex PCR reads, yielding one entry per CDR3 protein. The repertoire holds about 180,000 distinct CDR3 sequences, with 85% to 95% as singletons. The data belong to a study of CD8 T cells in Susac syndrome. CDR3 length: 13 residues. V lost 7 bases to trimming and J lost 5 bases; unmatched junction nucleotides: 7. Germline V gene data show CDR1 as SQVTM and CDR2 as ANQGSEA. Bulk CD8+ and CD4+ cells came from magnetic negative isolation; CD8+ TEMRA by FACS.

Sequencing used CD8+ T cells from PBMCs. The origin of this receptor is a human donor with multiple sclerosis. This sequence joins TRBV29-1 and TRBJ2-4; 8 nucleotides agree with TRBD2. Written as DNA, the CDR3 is TGCAGCGCCCCGGGGGGGCTTGAAAACATTCAGTACTTC. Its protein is CSAPGGLENIQYF.